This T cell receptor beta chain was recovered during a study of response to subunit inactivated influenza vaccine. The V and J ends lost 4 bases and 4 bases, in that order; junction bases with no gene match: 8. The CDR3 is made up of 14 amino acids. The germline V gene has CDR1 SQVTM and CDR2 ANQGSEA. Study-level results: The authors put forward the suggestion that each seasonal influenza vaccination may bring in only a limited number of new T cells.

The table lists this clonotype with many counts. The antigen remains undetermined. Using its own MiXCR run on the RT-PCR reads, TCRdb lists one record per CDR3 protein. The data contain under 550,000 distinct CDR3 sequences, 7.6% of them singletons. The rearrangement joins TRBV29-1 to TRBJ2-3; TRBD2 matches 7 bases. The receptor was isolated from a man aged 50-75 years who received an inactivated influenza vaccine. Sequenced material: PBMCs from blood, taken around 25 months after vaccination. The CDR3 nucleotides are TGCAGCGTTGGCCGGAACGGGGGGTCAGATACGCAGTATTTT. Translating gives CSVGRNGGSDTQYF.